This entry features one T cell receptor (beta chain) sequence. The CDR3 spans 15 residues. The germline V gene has CDR1 SGHAT and CDR2 FQNNGV. Trimming removed 3 bases from V and 6 bases from J, with 12 bases in between. This sample is part of a study of technical replicates of blood from four donors. Libraries were prepared by immunoSEQ multiplex PCR; TCRdb keeps only in-frame clonotypes and omits some of them. The sample lists around 65,000 clones; approximately 84% were seen once. Specimen: PBMCs. The chain links TRBV11-2 to TRBJ1-6; no reliable D call. This TCR derives from a human donor in good health. Some clones in this sample may be carry-over from other donors' samples. In nucleotides, the CDR3 is TGTGCCAGCAGCTTCTACACTGGCGGTAATTCACCCCTCCACTTT. It translates to CASSFYTGGNSPLHF.